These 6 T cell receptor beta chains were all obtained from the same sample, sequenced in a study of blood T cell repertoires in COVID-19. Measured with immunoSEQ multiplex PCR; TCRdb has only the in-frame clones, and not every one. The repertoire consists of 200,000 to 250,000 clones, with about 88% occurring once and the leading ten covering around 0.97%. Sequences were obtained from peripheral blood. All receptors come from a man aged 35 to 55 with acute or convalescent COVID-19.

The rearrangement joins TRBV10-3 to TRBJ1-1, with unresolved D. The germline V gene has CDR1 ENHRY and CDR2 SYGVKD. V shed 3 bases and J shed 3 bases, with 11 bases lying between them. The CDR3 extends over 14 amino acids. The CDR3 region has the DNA TGTGCCATCAGTGACCCCACGAGGGACACTGAAGCTTTCTTT. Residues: CAISDPTRDTEAFF.

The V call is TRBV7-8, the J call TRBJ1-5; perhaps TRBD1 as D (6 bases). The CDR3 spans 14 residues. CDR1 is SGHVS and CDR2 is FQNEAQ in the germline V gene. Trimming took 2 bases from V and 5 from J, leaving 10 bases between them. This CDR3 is CASSLRSGDQPQHF. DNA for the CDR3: TGTGCCAGCAGCTTACGGTCAGGGGATCAGCCCCAGCATTTT.

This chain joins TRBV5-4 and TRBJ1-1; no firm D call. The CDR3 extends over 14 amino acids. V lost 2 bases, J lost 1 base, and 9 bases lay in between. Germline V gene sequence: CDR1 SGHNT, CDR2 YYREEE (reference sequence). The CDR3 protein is CASSFPEGNTEAFF. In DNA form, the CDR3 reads TGTGCCAGCAGCTTTCCTGAGGGGAACACTGAAGCTTTCTTT. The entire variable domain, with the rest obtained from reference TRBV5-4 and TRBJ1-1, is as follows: ETGVTQSPTHLIKTRGQQVTLRCSSQSGHNTVSWYQQALGQGPQFIFQYYREEENGRGNFPPRFSGLQFPNYSSELNVNALELDDSALYLCASSFPEGNTEAFFGQGTRLTVV.

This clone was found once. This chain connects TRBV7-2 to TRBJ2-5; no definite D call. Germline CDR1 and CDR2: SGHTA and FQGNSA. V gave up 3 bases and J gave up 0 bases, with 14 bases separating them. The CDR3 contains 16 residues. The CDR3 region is CASSFSRSWNQETQYF. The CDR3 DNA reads TGTGCCAGCAGCTTTTCTAGATCCTGGAACCAAGAGACCCAGTACTTC.

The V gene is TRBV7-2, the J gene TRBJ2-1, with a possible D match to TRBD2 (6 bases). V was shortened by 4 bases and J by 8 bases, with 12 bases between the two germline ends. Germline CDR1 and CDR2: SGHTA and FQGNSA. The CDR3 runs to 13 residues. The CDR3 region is CASSSGLIYEQFF. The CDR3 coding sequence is TGTGCCAGCAGCTCGGGACTGATCTATGAGCAGTTCTTC.

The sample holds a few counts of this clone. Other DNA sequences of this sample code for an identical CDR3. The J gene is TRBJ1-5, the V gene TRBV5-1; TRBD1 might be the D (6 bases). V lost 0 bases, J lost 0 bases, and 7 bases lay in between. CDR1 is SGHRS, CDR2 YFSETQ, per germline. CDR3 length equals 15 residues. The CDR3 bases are TGCGCCAGCAGCTTGGAAGGGGGTAGCAATCAGCCCCAGCATTTT. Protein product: CASSLEGGSNQPQHF.